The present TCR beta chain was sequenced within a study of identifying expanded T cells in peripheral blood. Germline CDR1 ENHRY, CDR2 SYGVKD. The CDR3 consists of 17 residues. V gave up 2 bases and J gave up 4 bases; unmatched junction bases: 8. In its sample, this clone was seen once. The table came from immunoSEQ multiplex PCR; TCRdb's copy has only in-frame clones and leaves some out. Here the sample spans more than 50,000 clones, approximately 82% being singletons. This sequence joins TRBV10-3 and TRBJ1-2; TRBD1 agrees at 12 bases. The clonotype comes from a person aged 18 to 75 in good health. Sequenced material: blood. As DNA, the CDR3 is TGTGCCATCAGTGAGGGAACCTGGGACAGGGGGCTCTATGGCTACACCTTC. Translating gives CAISEGTWDRGLYGYTF.